The next 5 T cell receptor beta chains were all read from a single sample in a study of T-cell reconstitution after alpha-beta-depleted transplantation in children (dated by TCRdb to about 2016). The treatment or condition label of this sample denotes: allogeneic hematopoietic cell transplantation with graft depleted of TCRalphabeta T cells and CD19 B cells. To prepare the library, PCR was applied. The sequencing machine was an Illumina HiSeq 2500. To normalize quantification of the TCRbeta repertoire, the TCR libraries were built with molecular barcoding that relied on unique molecular identifiers. TCRdb cleaned the public reads at Q25 with fastp, built clones with MiXCR and kept in-frame beta chains. CDR3 protein sequences are deduplicated, and each keeps its most common genes and DNA. Recorded for this sample are about 120,000 distinct CDR3 sequences; about 23% of them occurred a single time. The leading ten clones occupy roughly a tenth of the sample.

Sequenced here: PBMCs, mostly from graft donor cells, sampled 180 days after TCRalphabeta/CD19-depleted stem cell transplant. These receptors were collected from a male patient under 10 years old who had a stem cell transplant for chronic granulomatous disease, so the T cells may come from the graft donor.

This clonotype was counted many times. CDR3 bases: TGTGCCAGCAGCTCTAAAGAGACCCAGTACTTC. The encoded protein is CASSSKETQYF. This sequence joins TRBV12-3 or TRBV12-4 and TRBJ2-5, with unresolved D. Trimming shortened V by 6 bases and J by 3 bases, and 5 bases separated the two germline ends. The CDR3 loop spans 11 amino acids.

There are many counts of this clonotype. As DNA, the CDR3 is TGTGCCAGCAGCTTTCTCGGGGTGGAGACCCAGTACTTC. Its protein is CASSFLGVETQYF. The chain has TRBV5-6 and TRBJ2-5, with D perhaps TRBD2 (5 bases). The CDR3 contains 13 residues. Per the germline V gene, CDR1 is SGHDT and CDR2 is YYEEEE. Trimming took off 2 bases at V and 5 bases at J, with 10 bases between the two ends.

There are many counts of this clonotype. The V gene is TRBV20-1, the J gene TRBJ2-7; 13 bases fit TRBD2. Germline CDR1 DFQATT, CDR2 SNEGSKA (reference sequence). V trimming: 2 bases; J trimming: 6 bases; junction bases outside the gene matches: 7. The CDR3 runs 15 residues. The CDR3 reads CSARSRLAGGREQYF. The CDR3, as DNA: TGCAGTGCTAGATCGCGACTAGCGGGAGGACGCGAGCAGTACTTC.

This clonotype was counted many times. The V and J genes are TRBV12-3 or TRBV12-4 and TRBJ1-1, with a tentative D call TRBD1 (5 bases). The CDR3 runs to 12 residues. V was trimmed by 1 base and J by 10 bases, leaving 10 bases between them. CDR3 protein: CASSLVIRVAFF. DNA for the CDR3: TGTGCCAGCAGTTTAGTAATCAGGGTAGCTTTCTTT.

The chain employs TRBV11-2 and TRBJ2-3; D remains ambiguous. CDR1 is SGHAT and CDR2 is FQNNGV in the germline V gene. Trimming pared 0 bases from V and 1 base from J, leaving 5 bases between. The CDR3 length is 14 residues. Here the CDR3 DNA reads TGTGCCAGCAGCTTAGAACTGGGCACAGATACGCAGTATTTT. Amino acid sequence: CASSLELGTDTQYF.